The clone carrying this T cell receptor (beta chain) appeared many times. Its antigen is undetermined. The CDR3 spans 15 residues. Germline V lookup: CDR1 LGHNA, CDR2 YSLEER. J lost 5 bases, V lost 1 base, and 7 bases had no gene match. Genomic DNA was the source, and TCR beta CDR3 was amplified from it by two-round multiplex PCR. With primers specific to each TRBV and TRBJ gene, the first-round PCR was performed. MiXCR was run by TCRdb on the multiplex PCR reads, yielding one entry per CDR3 protein. Here the sample spans fewer than 25,000 distinct CDR3 sequences, 43% being singletons. The source of the sample is a study of prognosis after radiotherapy for stage I lung cancer. Overall study: From early 2018 through January 2019, patients with stage I non-small cell lung cancer were enrolled. Study-level findings and limits: Patients who had metastases reportedly showed TRBV and TRBJ gene usage that varied from that of patients who did not.

The chain combines TRBV4-3 with TRBJ1-1, with 7 bases identical to TRBD1. The sequence derives from a donor at least 50 years old with non-small cell lung cancer. Sample: PBMCs, taken before or after stereotactic body radiation therapy (not recorded which). CDR3 DNA sequence: TGCGCCAGCAGCCAAGCCGTGACAGGGAGGACTGAAGCTTTCTTT. It translates to CASSQAVTGRTEAFF.